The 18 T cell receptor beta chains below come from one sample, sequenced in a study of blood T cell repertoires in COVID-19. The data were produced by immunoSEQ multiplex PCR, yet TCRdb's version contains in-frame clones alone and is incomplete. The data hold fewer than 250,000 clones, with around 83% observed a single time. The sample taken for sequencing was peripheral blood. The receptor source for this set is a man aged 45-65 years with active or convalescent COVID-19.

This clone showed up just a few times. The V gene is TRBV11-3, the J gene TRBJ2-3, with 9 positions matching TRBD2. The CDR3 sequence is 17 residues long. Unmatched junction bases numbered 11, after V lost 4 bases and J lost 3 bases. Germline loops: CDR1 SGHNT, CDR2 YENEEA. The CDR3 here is CASSSGYERGATDTQYF. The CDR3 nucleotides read TGTGCCAGCAGCTCCGGATACGAGCGGGGGGCTACAGATACGCAGTATTTT. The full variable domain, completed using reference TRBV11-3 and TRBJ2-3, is EAGVVQSPRYKIIEKKQPVAFWCNPISGHNTLYWYLQNLGQGPELLIRYENEEAVDDSQLPKDRFSAERLKGVDSTLKIQPAELGDSAVYLCASSSGYERGATDTQYFGPGTRLTVL.

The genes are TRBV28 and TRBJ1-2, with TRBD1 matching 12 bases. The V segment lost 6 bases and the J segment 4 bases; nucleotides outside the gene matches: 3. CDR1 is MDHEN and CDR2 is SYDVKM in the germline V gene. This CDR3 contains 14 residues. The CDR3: CASRGQGAFYGYTF. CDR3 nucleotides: TGTGCCAGCAGGGGACAGGGGGCCTTCTATGGCTACACCTTC.

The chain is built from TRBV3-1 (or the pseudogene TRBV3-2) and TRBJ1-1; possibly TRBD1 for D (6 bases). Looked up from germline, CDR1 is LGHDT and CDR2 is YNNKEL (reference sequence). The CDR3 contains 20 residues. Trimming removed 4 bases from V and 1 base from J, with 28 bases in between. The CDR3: CASSPRASGEYFKWNTEAFF. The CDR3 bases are TGTGCCAGCAGCCCAAGGGCCTCAGGGGAGTATTTTAAATGGAACACTGAAGCTTTCTTT.

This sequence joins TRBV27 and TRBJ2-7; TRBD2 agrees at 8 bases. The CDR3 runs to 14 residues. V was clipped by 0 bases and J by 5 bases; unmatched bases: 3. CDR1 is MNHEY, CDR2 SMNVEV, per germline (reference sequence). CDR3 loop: CASSLSGGVDEQYF. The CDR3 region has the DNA TGTGCCAGCAGTTTATCCGGGGGGGTTGACGAGCAGTACTTC.

The CDR3 loop is CASSPAPAGGYEQYF. The CDR3 DNA follows: TGTGCCAGCAGCCCAGCTCCAGCGGGAGGGTACGAGCAGTACTTC. The chain uses TRBV11-2 and TRBJ2-7, with 10 bases lining up with TRBD2. Trimming cost V 5 bases and J 4 bases; bases outside gene matches: 8. Germline V gene sequence: CDR1 SGHAT, CDR2 FQNNGV. The CDR3 is 15 residues long.

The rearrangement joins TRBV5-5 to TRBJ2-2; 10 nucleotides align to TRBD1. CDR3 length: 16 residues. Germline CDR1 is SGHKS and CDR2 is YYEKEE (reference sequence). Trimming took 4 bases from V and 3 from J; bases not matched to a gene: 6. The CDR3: CASSRGQGLDTGELFF. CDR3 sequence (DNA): TGTGCCAGCAGCCGGGGACAGGGGCTTGACACCGGGGAGCTGTTTTTT.

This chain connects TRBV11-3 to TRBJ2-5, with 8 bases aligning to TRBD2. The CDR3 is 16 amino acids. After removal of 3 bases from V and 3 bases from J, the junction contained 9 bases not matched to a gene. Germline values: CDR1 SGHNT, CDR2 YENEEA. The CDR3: CASSLGAGASEETQYF. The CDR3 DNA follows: TGTGCCAGCAGCTTGGGAGCGGGGGCCTCCGAAGAGACCCAGTACTTC.

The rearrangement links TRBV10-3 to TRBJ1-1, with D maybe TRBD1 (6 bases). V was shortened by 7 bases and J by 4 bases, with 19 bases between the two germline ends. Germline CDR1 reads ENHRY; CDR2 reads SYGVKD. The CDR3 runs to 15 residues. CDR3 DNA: TGTGCCATCACTCCAGGGGCCAGGGTGGGCACTGAAGCTTTCTTT. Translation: CAITPGARVGTEAFF.

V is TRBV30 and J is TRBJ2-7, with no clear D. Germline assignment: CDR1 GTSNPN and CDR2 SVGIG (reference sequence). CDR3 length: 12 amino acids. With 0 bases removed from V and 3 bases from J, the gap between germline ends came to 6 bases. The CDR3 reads CAWSVAFYEQYF. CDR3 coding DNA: TGTGCCTGGAGTGTGGCATTCTACGAGCAGTACTTC.

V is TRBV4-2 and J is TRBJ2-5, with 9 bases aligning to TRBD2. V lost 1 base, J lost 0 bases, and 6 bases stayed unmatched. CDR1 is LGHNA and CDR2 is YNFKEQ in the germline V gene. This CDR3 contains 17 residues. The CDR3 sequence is CASSQVQASGDQETQYF. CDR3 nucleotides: TGTGCCAGCAGCCAAGTCCAGGCTAGCGGGGACCAAGAGACCCAGTACTTC.

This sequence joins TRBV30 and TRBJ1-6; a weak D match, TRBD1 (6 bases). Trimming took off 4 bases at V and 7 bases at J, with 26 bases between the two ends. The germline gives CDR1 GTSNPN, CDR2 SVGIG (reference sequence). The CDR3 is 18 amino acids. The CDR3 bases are TGTGCCTGGACGGTCGCCCGATCCCCCAGGGGATGGAATTCACCCCTCCACTTT. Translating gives CAWTVARSPRGWNSPLHF.

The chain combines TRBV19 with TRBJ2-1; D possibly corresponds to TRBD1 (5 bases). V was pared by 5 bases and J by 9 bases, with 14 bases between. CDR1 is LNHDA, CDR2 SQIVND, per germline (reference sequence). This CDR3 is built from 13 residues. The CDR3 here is CASSLKDRGEQFF. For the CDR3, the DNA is TGTGCCAGTAGTTTGAAAGATAGGGGTGAGCAGTTCTTC.

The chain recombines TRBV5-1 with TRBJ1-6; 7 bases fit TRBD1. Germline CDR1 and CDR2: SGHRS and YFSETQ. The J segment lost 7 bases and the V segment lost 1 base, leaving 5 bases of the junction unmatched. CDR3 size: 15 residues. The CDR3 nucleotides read TGCGCCAGCAGCTTGAGGTGGACAGGCAATTCACCCCTCCACTTT. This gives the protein CASSLRWTGNSPLHF. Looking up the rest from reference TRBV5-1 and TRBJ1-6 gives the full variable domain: KAGVTQTPRYLIKTRGQQVTLSCSPISGHRSVSWYQQTPGQGLQFLFEYFSETQRNKGNFPGRFSGRQFSNSRSEMNVSTLELGDSALYLCASSLRWTGNSPLHFGNGTRLTVT.

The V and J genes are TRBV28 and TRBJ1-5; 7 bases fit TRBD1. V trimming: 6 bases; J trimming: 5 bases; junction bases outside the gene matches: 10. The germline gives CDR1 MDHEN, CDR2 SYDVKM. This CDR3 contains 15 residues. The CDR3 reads CASREETGLYQPQHF. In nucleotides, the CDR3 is TGTGCCAGCAGGGAAGAGACAGGGCTTTATCAGCCCCAGCATTTT.

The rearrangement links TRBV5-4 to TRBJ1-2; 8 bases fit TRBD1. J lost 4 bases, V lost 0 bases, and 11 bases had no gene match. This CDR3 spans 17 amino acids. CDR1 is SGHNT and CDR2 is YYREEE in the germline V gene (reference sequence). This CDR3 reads CASSLGQGALEIYGYTF. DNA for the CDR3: TGTGCCAGCAGCTTGGGGCAGGGGGCGCTGGAAATCTATGGCTACACCTTC. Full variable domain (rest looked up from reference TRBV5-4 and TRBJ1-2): ETGVTQSPTHLIKTRGQQVTLRCSSQSGHNTVSWYQQALGQGPQFIFQYYREEENGRGNFPPRFSGLQFPNYSSELNVNALELDDSALYLCASSLGQGALEIYGYTFGSGTRLTVV.

The CDR3 spells CASTASLAGGHEQFF. The CDR3 DNA is TGCGCCAGCACAGCTTCCCTAGCGGGGGGGCATGAGCAGTTCTTC. V and J are TRBV5-1 and TRBJ2-1; TRBD2 aligns across 12 bases. The germline V gene encodes CDR1 SGHRS and CDR2 YFSETQ. Trimming cost V 6 bases and J 8 bases; bases outside gene matches: 9. The CDR3 totals 15 residues.

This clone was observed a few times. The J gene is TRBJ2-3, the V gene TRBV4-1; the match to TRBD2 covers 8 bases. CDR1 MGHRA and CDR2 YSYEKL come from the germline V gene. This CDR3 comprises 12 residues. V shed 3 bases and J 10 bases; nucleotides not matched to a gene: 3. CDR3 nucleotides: TGCGCCAGCAGCCAGGGACTAGTGGCGCAGTATTTT. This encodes CASSQGLVAQYF.

Written as DNA, the CDR3 is TGTGCCAGTAGTATCCTGGCAGGCATCAATCAGCCCCAGCATTTT. Protein: CASSILAGINQPQHF. This rearrangement joins TRBV19 to TRBJ1-5; no firm D call. Germline assignment: CDR1 LNHDA and CDR2 SQIVND (reference sequence). CDR3 length: 15 amino acids. V lost 3 bases and J lost 3, with 12 bases in between.